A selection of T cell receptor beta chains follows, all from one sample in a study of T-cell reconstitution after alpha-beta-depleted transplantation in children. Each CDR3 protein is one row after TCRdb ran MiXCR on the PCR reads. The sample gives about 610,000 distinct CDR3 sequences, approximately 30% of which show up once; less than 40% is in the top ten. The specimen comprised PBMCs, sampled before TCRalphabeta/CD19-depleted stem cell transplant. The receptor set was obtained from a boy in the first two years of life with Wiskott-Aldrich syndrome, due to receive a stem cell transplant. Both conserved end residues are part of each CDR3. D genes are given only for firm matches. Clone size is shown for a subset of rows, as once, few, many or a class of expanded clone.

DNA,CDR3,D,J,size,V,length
TGTGCCAGCAATTTTATCGGGAACACTGAAGCTTTCTTT,CASNFIGNTEAFF,NA,TRBJ1-1,few,TRBV2,13
TGTGCCAGCAGCGTCGGAAGCTCCTACGAGCAGTACTTC,CASSVGSSYEQYF,NA,TRBJ2-7,many,TRBV9,13
TGTGCCAGCAGTTCTTACAGAGACAGGGCTCCCGGCAAAGAGACCCAGTACTTC,CASSSYRDRAPGKETQYF,TRBD1,TRBJ2-5,few,TRBV27,18
TGTGCCAGCAGCTTCCGGGTTCACTACAATGAGCAGTTCTTC,CASSFRVHYNEQFF,NA,TRBJ2-1,NA,TRBV7-9,14
TGTGCCAGCAGCCATGGGGACAGGAGCCAAGAGACCCAGTACTTC,CASSHGDRSQETQYF,TRBD1,TRBJ2-5,NA,TRBV4-2,15
TGCGCCAGCAGCTTGGTTCCGGGCAGCTCCTACAATGAGCAGTTCTTC,CASSLVPGSSYNEQFF,NA,TRBJ2-1,NA,TRBV5-1,16
TGTGCCAGCAGTGTTTTAGGGGGGACTGAAGCTTTCTTT,CASSVLGGTEAFF,NA,TRBJ1-1,NA,TRBV25-1,13
TGCGCCAGCAGCCAAGACTCCCCCCCGGATCAGCCCCAGCATTTT,CASSQDSPPDQPQHF,NA,TRBJ1-5,NA,TRBV4-1,15
TGCGCCAGCAGGGATCTGGCGGGAAAATTCGGGGAGCTGTTTTTT,CASRDLAGKFGELFF,NA,TRBJ2-2,few,TRBV5-1,15
TGTGCCAGCAGTCCCGGGACTACCGTCCATGAGCAGTTCTTC,CASSPGTTVHEQFF,TRBD2,TRBJ2-1,few,TRBV12-3/TRBV12-4,14
TGCAGTGCTTTTCCGGGACAGAGACGATACGAGCAGTACTTC,CSAFPGQRRYEQYF,TRBD1,TRBJ2-7,NA,TRBV20-1,14
TGTGCCAGCAGCCCACGGGACTCGGGGGGAGAGACCCAGTACTTC,CASSPRDSGGETQYF,TRBD2,TRBJ2-5,NA,TRBV7-8,15
TGCGCCAGCAGCTTGGCTTTTGGTAGCGGTATCTCCTACAATGAGCAGTTCTTC,CASSLAFGSGISYNEQFF,NA,TRBJ2-1,NA,TRBV5-1,18
TGTGCCAGCAGTGAATACAGCTCTGGGGCCAACGTCCTGACTTTC,CASSEYSSGANVLTF,NA,TRBJ2-6,NA,TRBV25-1,15
TGCAGTGCTAGACTGGGGACTAGCGGGAAGGAGACCCAGTACTTC,CSARLGTSGKETQYF,TRBD2,TRBJ2-5,NA,TRBV20-1,15
TGCGCCAGCAGCTCCCTGGCAGGCGTTAACACTGAAGCTTTCTTT,CASSSLAGVNTEAFF,NA,TRBJ1-1,NA,TRBV5-1,15
TGCAGTGCTAGAGTAGGGGTAGCGGGAAACTACAATGAGCAGTTCTTC,CSARVGVAGNYNEQFF,TRBD2,TRBJ2-1,NA,TRBV20-1,16
TGCGCCAGCAGCTTTCAAGGGACAGGGGAAGAGACCCAGTACTTC,CASSFQGTGEETQYF,TRBD1,TRBJ2-5,NA,TRBV5-1,15
TGCAGTGCTAGCGAGAGTTGGGGCACTGAAGCTTTCTTT,CSASESWGTEAFF,NA,TRBJ1-1,NA,TRBV20-1,13
TGCAGTGCTAGCGCCGGGGGACGGAACTCTGGAAACACCATATATTTT,CSASAGGRNSGNTIYF,NA,TRBJ1-3,NA,TRBV20-1,16
TGTGCCAGCAGTGAAACCGGAATTGAAGCTTTCTTT,CASSETGIEAFF,NA,TRBJ1-1,few,TRBV25-1,12
TGCAGTGCGTACCTTTCTAGCGGGAGAGTCGATGAGCAGTTCTTC,CSAYLSSGRVDEQFF,TRBD2,TRBJ2-1,few,TRBV20-1,15
TGTGCCAGCAGTTCCTACAGGGGAATTGGCACTGAAGCTTTCTTT,CASSSYRGIGTEAFF,TRBD1,TRBJ1-1,NA,TRBV28,15
TGTGCCAGCAGCCCAGGGACTGGAAACGGTTACGAGCAGTACTTC,CASSPGTGNGYEQYF,NA,TRBJ2-7,few,TRBV7-9,15
TGTGCCAGCAGCCTCGGGATTCTAAGCAATCAGCCCCAGCATTTT,CASSLGILSNQPQHF,NA,TRBJ1-5,NA,TRBV7-8,15
TGCAGTGTTGCGGGAGGGAGGACAGATACGCAGTATTTT,CSVAGGRTDTQYF,TRBD2,TRBJ2-3,NA,TRBV20-1,13
TGTGCCAGTCAAGGGACTAGCAGAACTAGCACAGATACGCAGTATTTT,CASQGTSRTSTDTQYF,TRBD2,TRBJ2-3,NA,TRBV6-5,16
TGCGCCAGCAGCTTGGGAGGACGTACCAATGAGCAGTTCTTC,CASSLGGRTNEQFF,NA,TRBJ2-1,NA,TRBV5-1,14
TGCAGTGCTCGACCCTCAGACAGGGAAAGTTCACCCCTCCACTTT,CSARPSDRESSPLHF,TRBD1,TRBJ1-6,few,TRBV20-1,15
TGTGCCAGCAGTCGGGCGTCGACCAGCACAGATACGCAGTATTTT,CASSRASTSTDTQYF,NA,TRBJ2-3,NA,TRBV3-1,15
TGTGCCAGCAGCGTAGTTCCGCGGGAGCCTACCAATGAGCAGTTTTTC,CASSVVPREPTNEQFF,TRBD2,TRBJ2-1,NA,TRBV9,16
TGCAGTGCTACCAATTACCGGGACAGGGGAGACTATAGCAATCAGCCCCAGCATTTT,CSATNYRDRGDYSNQPQHF,TRBD1,TRBJ1-5,NA,TRBV20-1,19
TGCGCCAGCAGCTTGGTAGCGGGATCGTTCTACAATGAGCAGTTCTTC,CASSLVAGSFYNEQFF,TRBD2,TRBJ2-1,NA,TRBV5-1,16
TGCAGCGTTGCCCCGGGACAGGGGGGCACTGAAGCTTTCTTT,CSVAPGQGGTEAFF,TRBD1,TRBJ1-1,NA,TRBV29-1,14
TGCGCCAGCAGCCCTAGCGGGAGGGTTAGCACAGATACGCAGTATTTT,CASSPSGRVSTDTQYF,TRBD2,TRBJ2-3,few,TRBV5-1,16
TGTGCCAGCAGCAGCATAGCGGGACGCACAGATACGCAGTATTTT,CASSSIAGRTDTQYF,TRBD2,TRBJ2-3,few,TRBV7-8,15
TGTGCCAGCAGCACTAGCGGGAGAATCGCAGATACGCAGTATTTT,CASSTSGRIADTQYF,TRBD2,TRBJ2-3,NA,TRBV12-3/TRBV12-4,15
TGCAGTGCTAGTTTGTTCGTGCCTAATAGCAATCAGCCCCAGCATTTT,CSASLFVPNSNQPQHF,NA,TRBJ1-5,NA,TRBV20-1,16
TGCGCCAGCAGTTCGTTAAGCGGGATTAGCAATGAGCAGTTCTTC,CASSSLSGISNEQFF,TRBD2,TRBJ2-1,few,TRBV5-1,15
TGTGCCAGCAGCCCCAGCCCGGGGAACAATGAGCAGTTCTTC,CASSPSPGNNEQFF,NA,TRBJ2-1,NA,TRBV7-9,14
TGCAGTGCCAGTAGCAAGAGCTCCTACAATGAGCAGTTCTTC,CSASSKSSYNEQFF,NA,TRBJ2-1,many,TRBV20-1,14
TGCAGCGCCGGCGGGAGGTTACAAGAGACCCAGTACTTC,CSAGGRLQETQYF,TRBD2,TRBJ2-5,NA,TRBV29-1,13
TGTGCCAGCACCACCCTGCGGCAGGGGATTGAGCCCCAGCATTTT,CASTTLRQGIEPQHF,NA,TRBJ1-5,few,TRBV12-3/TRBV12-4,15
TGTGCCTGGAGTAATTTTGGGGCGTGGGAGCAGTACTTC,CAWSNFGAWEQYF,NA,TRBJ2-7,NA,TRBV30,13
TGTGCCAGCAGTCCCGGGACCCTCCGGGGGGAGCAGTTCTTC,CASSPGTLRGEQFF,NA,TRBJ2-1,NA,TRBV6-1,14
TGCGCCAGCAGCCCAGCGACAGGAGCCACCCAGGGCACTGAAGCTTTCTTT,CASSPATGATQGTEAFF,NA,TRBJ1-1,NA,TRBV5-1,17
TGTGCCAGCAGCTATTATGATGGCGAGCAGTACTTC,CASSYYDGEQYF,NA,TRBJ2-7,NA,TRBV7-9,12
TGTGCTAGTGGTTCCTTGGCGGGGGGTTCACCCCTCCACTTT,CASGSLAGGSPLHF,NA,TRBJ1-6,NA,TRBV12-5,14
TGTGCCAGCAGCCTGACAGGCGACTCTGGAAACACCATATATTTT,CASSLTGDSGNTIYF,NA,TRBJ1-3,few,TRBV7-6,15